This T cell receptor beta chain emerged from a study of blood T cell repertoires in COVID-19. Losses at the gene ends were 3 bases for V and 1 base for J; bases not matched to a gene: 5. CDR3 length: 15 amino acids. Germline CDR1 and CDR2: SGHRS and YFSETQ. Per the original methods: Amplifying reference gene primers gave estimates of nucleated cell counts. This table comes from immunoSEQ multiplex PCR, and its TCRdb copy is limited to in-frame clones, with some not included. That table gives V, J and clone size, and the DNA gave D and trimming. The sample contains fewer than 300,000 clones, 91% of which appear only once.

The rearrangement joins TRBV5-1 to TRBJ1-1; 8 nucleotides line up with TRBD1. The source is a woman in her twenties or thirties with COVID-19, enrolled during active disease. Sequencing was done on a sample of peripheral blood. Here the CDR3 DNA reads TGCGCCAGCAGCTCTCCGGGACAGGAGAACACTGAAGCTTTCTTT. This encodes CASSSPGQENTEAFF.